This T cell receptor beta chain was documented in a study of Graves' ophthalmopathy and Graves' hyperthyroidism. This CDR3 comprises 12 residues. Between the trimmed V and J ends, which lost 5 bases and 6 bases, there was a span of 10 bases. Germline values: CDR1 PRHDT, CDR2 FYEKMQ (reference sequence). This clonotype was detected ten times or more. Its target is unknown. RNA transcripts provided the template for amplifying TCR beta CDR3 regions. The workflow started with a first-round RT-PCR run with HTBI primers and then moved on to a second-round multiplex PCR. Via MiXCR, TCRdb re-called the multiplex PCR reads, giving one row per CDR3 protein. Of about 500,000 distinct CDR3 sequences in the sample, less than 40% were seen once. If patients had other autoimmune diseases, uncontrolled infections, pregnancy or lactation, they were excluded. General study results and limits: Blood samples also showed most expanded thyroid clonotypes exceeding 0.001 frequency.

This sequence originates from an adult man with Graves' hyperthyroidism. V usage is TRBV13 and J usage is TRBJ1-1; possible D gene TRBD1, 5 bases. The sample comprised peripheral blood or thyroid tissue (not recorded which). The CDR3 nucleotides are TGTGCCAGCAGCAAAGGGGTGGCTGAAGCTTTCTTT. Amino acid sequence: CASSKGVAEAFF.